These 16 T cell receptor beta chains were all obtained from the same sample, sequenced in a study of T cells after yellow fever vaccination. Each CDR3 protein gets one entry after TCRdb re-called the 5' RACE reads with MiXCR. The sample lists roughly 330,000 distinct CDR3 sequences; approximately 7% were seen once. The input for sequencing was PBMCs, taken about 49 days after the first yellow fever vaccination. The receptors originated from a young man who received the YFV17D yellow fever vaccine.

This clonotype was observed a few times. The CDR3 is CASSLGALSSTDTQYF. The CDR3, as DNA: TGCGCCAGCAGCTTGGGGGCTCTGTCTAGCACAGATACGCAGTATTTT. J is TRBJ2-3 and V is TRBV5-1; D unclear. The V gene lost 0 bases and the J gene lost 0 bases, with 11 bases spanning the gap. Per germline, CDR1 SGHRS and CDR2 YFSETQ. The CDR3 extends over 16 amino acids.

There are a few counts of this clonotype. The chain uses TRBV2 and TRBJ2-7, with D tentatively TRBD1 (6 bases). CDR3 length: 15 residues. V lost 4 bases to trimming and J lost 3 bases, with 16 bases between them. Germline V gene data show CDR1 as SNHLY and CDR2 as FYNNEI. CDR3 DNA sequence: TGTGCCAGCAGTGCTGGGTTAGGGGGATTCTACGAGCAGTACTTC. Translation: CASSAGLGGFYEQYF.

The table lists this clonotype with a few counts. In DNA, the CDR3 is TGTGCCTGGAGCTATACAGGGGGCACTGAAGCTTTCTTT. This gives the protein CAWSYTGGTEAFF. The J gene is TRBJ1-1, the V gene TRBV30, with 8 nucleotides matching TRBD1. Germline V CDR1 and CDR2: GTSNPN, SVGIG (reference sequence). V shed 3 bases, J shed 4 bases, and the junction held 4 bases outside the gene matches. This CDR3 has 13 amino acids. The full variable domain, in which reference TRBV30 and TRBJ1-1 provide the parts outside the CDR3, is SQTIHQWPATLVQPVGSPLSLECTVEGTSNPNLYWYRQAAGRGLQLLFYSVGIGQISSEVPQNLSASRPQDRQFILSSKKLLLSDSGFYLCAWSYTGGTEAFFGQGTRLTVV.

This chain connects TRBV5-1 to TRBJ1-1; D is undetermined. V was trimmed by 6 bases and J by 6 bases, leaving 15 bases between them. The germline CDR1 and CDR2 sequences are SGHRS and YFSETQ. The CDR3 has 13 amino acids. DNA of the CDR3: TGCGCCAGCACCGAGGCGTCCGAGGCTGAAGCTTTCTTT. The encoded protein is CASTEASEAEAFF.

Many counts were recorded for this clonotype. V is TRBV6-2 or TRBV6-3 and J is TRBJ1-5; D uncertain. Between the trimmed V and J ends, which lost 6 bases and 0 bases, there was a span of 12 bases. Germline-derived CDR1 and CDR2 are MNHEY and SVGEGT. The CDR3 loop spans 15 amino acids. CDR3 DNA sequence: TGTGCCAGCAGCTTAGGAGGATATAGCAATCAGCCCCAGCATTTT. As protein: CASSLGGYSNQPQHF.

At least ten counts were recorded for this clonotype. V is TRBV5-1 and J is TRBJ2-1; D gene uncertain. CDR1 SGHRS and CDR2 YFSETQ come from the germline V gene. V was trimmed by 1 base and J by 5 bases, leaving 7 bases between them. The CDR3 has 13 residues. The CDR3 DNA is TGCGCCAGCAGCTTGTCCACTAACAATGAGCAGTTCTTC. Protein product: CASSLSTNNEQFF.

J is TRBJ1-1 and V is TRBV7-8, with D possibly matching TRBD1 (6 bases). Germline lookup yields CDR1 SGHVS and CDR2 FQNEAQ. This CDR3 comprises 14 residues. Trimming left V 2 bases short and J 4 bases short, with 11 bases between. CDR3 protein: CASSLRPQGTEAFF. The DNA of the CDR3 is TGTGCCAGCAGCTTACGGCCACAGGGCACTGAAGCTTTCTTT.

This clonotype was detected a few times. CDR3 region: CASSYSLGNEQFF. The CDR3 DNA is TGTGCCAGCAGTTATTCTCTGGGCAATGAGCAGTTCTTC. The chain employs TRBV6-5 and TRBJ2-1; D remains ambiguous. Germline V gene lookup returns CDR1 MNHEY and CDR2 SVGAGI. Trimming left V 3 bases short and J 6 bases short, with 9 bases between. The CDR3 has 13 amino acids.

This clonotype appeared a few times. The CDR3 here is CSVPAIRDEQFF. CDR3 in DNA: TGCAGTGTGCCAGCAATTAGGGATGAGCAGTTCTTC. J is TRBJ2-1 and V is TRBV20-1; D is unclear. The CDR3 totals 12 residues. V gave up 7 bases and J gave up 8 bases, with 15 bases separating them. The germline V gene encodes CDR1 DFQATT and CDR2 SNEGSKA (reference sequence).

The table lists this clonotype with many counts. This chain links TRBV5-1 with TRBJ2-7, with TRBD2 as a possible D gene (5 bases). The CDR3 has 13 residues. Germline CDR1 and CDR2: SGHRS and YFSETQ. V was trimmed by 1 base and J by 5 bases, leaving 10 bases between them. CDR3 in DNA: TGCGCCAGCAGCTTGAGGCTAGCCCACGAGCAGTACTTC. This gives the protein CASSLRLAHEQYF.

This clonotype was counted many times. The V call is TRBV5-6, the J call TRBJ2-3; TRBD2 is a possible D gene (6 bases). CDR1 and CDR2 from the germline V gene are SGHDT and YYEEEE. Deletions cut 1 base from V and 6 bases from J, with 9 bases between. The length of the CDR3 is 13 residues. The CDR3 sequence is CASSLRLADTQYF. CDR3 DNA: TGTGCCAGCAGCTTGCGTCTAGCGGATACGCAGTATTTT.

In DNA, the CDR3 is TGCGCCAGCAGCCATTCTCAGGGTCTCACAGATACGCAGTATTTT. It specifies CASSHSQGLTDTQYF. The chain links TRBV4-3 to TRBJ2-3; maybe TRBD1 (5 bases). This CDR3 comprises 15 residues. The ends were cut back, 3 bases at V and 2 bases at J, with 12 bases in the middle. Germline CDR1 and CDR2: LGHNA and YSLEER.

The V call is TRBV5-1, the J call TRBJ1-2; the D is unclear. Per germline, CDR1 SGHRS and CDR2 YFSETQ. Trimming pared 0 bases from V and 0 bases from J, leaving 9 bases between. This CDR3 is 15 amino acids long. This CDR3 reads CASSLGGLSNYGYTF. CDR3 sequence (DNA): TGCGCCAGCAGCTTGGGCGGACTCTCTAACTATGGCTACACCTTC.

The rearrangement joins TRBV5-1 to TRBJ2-1, with 10 bases aligning to TRBD1. CDR1 and CDR2 from the germline V gene are SGHRS and YFSETQ. This CDR3 is 15 amino acids long. Unmatched junction bases numbered 2, after V lost 3 bases and J lost 2 bases. The CDR3 region is CASSSGTGAYNEQFF. The DNA for the CDR3 is TGCGCCAGCAGCTCCGGGACAGGGGCCTACAATGAGCAGTTCTTC. The entire variable domain, with the rest obtained from reference TRBV5-1 and TRBJ2-1, is as follows: KAGVTQTPRYLIKTRGQQVTLSCSPISGHRSVSWYQQTPGQGLQFLFEYFSETQRNKGNFPGRFSGRQFSNSRSEMNVSTLELGDSALYLCASSSGTGAYNEQFFGPGTRLTVL.

This clonotype was detected only a few times. The rearrangement joins TRBV7-2 to TRBJ1-5; TRBD1 aligns across 9 bases. Germline V gene sequence: CDR1 SGHTA, CDR2 FQGNSA. Trimming took 5 bases from V and 5 from J; bases not matched to a gene: 10. The CDR3 is 16 residues long. This CDR3 is CASSQPGTGYYQPQHF. The CDR3, as DNA: TGTGCCAGCAGCCAACCCGGGACAGGGTATTATCAGCCCCAGCATTTT.

This clonotype turned up a few times. CDR3 amino acids: CSARDLYAGHSLNTEAFF. The CDR3 nucleotides are TGCAGTGCTAGAGATCTCTACGCGGGACATTCTCTGAACACTGAAGCTTTCTTT. The V gene is TRBV20-1, the J gene TRBJ1-1; possible D gene TRBD1, 6 bases. The germline CDR1 and CDR2 sequences are DFQATT and SNEGSKA (reference sequence). The CDR3 runs 18 residues. The V and J ends lost 0 bases and 0 bases respectively, with 20 bases between them.